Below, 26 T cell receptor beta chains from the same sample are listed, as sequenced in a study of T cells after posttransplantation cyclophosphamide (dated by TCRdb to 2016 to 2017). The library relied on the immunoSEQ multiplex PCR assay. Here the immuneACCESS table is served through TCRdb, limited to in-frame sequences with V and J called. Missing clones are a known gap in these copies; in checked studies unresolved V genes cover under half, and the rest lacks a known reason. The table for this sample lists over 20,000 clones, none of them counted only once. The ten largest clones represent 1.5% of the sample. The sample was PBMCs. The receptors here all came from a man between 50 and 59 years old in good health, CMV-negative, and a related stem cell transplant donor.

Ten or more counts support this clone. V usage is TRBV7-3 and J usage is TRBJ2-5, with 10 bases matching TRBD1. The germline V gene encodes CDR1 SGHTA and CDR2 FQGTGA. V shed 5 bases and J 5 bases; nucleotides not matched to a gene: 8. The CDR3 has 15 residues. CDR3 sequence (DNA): TGTGCCAGCAGCCAGACAGGGGGCTTGAGTGAGACCCAGTACTTC. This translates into CASSQTGGLSETQYF.

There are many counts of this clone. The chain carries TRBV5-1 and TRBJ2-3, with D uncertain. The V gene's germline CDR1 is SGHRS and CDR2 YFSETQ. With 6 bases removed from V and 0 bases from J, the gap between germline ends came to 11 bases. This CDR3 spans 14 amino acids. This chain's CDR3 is CASMRLSSTDTQYF. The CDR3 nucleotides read TGCGCCAGCATGAGGCTAAGTAGCACAGATACGCAGTATTTT.

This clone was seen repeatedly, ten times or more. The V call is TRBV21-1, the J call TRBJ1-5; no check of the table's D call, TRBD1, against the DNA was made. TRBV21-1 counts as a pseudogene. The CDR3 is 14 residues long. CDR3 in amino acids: CASSSLQGNQPQHF. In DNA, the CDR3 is TGTGCCAGCAGCAGCCTACAGGGTAATCAGCCCCAGCATTTT.

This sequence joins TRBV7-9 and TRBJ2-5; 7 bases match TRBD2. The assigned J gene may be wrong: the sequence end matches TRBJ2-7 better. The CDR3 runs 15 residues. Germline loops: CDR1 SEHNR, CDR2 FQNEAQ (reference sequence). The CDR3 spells CASSPGGTPTYEQYF. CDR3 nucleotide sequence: TGTGCCAGCAGCCCCGGGGGGACCCCAACCTACGAGCAGTACTTC.

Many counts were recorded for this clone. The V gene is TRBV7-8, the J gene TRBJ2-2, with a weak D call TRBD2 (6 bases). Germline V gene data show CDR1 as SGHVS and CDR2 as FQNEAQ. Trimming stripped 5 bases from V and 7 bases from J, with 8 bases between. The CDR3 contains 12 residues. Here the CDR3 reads CASSREIGELFF. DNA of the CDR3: TGTGCCAGCAGCCGGGAGATCGGGGAGCTGTTTTTT.

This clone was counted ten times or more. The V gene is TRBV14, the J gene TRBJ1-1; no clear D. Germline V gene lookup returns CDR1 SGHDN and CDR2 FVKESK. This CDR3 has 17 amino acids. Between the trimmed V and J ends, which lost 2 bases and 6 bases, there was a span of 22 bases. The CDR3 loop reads CASSQKLLSGSSAEAFF. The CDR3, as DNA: TGTGCCAGCAGCCAAAAACTTTTGTCCGGGAGCAGCGCTGAAGCTTTCTTT.

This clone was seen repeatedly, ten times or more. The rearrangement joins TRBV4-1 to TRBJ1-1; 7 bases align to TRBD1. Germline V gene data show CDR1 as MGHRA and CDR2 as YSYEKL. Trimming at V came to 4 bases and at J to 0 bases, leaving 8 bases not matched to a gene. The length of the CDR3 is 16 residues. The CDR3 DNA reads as TGCGCCAGCAGCCTAGTAGGACAGGCGATGAACACTGAAGCTTTCTTT. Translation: CASSLVGQAMNTEAFF.

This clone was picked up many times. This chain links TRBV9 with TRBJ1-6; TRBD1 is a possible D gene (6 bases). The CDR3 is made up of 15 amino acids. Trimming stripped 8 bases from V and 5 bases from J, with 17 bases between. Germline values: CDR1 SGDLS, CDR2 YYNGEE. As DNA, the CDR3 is TGTGCCAGAAACGAGGGGGACGGAAATAATTCACCCCTCCACTTT. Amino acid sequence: CARNEGDGNNSPLHF.

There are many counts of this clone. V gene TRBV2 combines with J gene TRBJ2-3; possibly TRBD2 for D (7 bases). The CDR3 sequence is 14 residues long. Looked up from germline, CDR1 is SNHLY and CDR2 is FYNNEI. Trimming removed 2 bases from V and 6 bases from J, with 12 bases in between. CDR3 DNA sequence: TGTGCCAGCAGTGAAAGTAGGGGGGGGGATACGCAGTATTTT. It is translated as CASSESRGGDTQYF.

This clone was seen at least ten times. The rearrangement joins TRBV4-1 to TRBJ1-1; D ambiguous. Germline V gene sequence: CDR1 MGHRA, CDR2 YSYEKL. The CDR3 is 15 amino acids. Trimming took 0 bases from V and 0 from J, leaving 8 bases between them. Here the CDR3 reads CASSQDYTVNTEAFF. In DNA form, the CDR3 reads TGCGCCAGCAGCCAAGATTACACAGTGAACACTGAAGCTTTCTTT.

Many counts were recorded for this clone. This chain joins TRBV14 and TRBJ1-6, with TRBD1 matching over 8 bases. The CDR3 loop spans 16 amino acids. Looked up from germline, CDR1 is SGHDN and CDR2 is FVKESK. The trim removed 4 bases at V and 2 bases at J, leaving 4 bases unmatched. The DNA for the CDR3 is TGTGCCAGCAGCCCAACAGGGGGGGCCTATAATTCACCCCTCCACTTT. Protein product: CASSPTGGAYNSPLHF.

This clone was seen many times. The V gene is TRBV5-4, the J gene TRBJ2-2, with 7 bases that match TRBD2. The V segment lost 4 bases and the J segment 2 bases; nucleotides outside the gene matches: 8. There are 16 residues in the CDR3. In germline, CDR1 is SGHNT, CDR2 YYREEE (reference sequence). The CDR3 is CASSDGGRGNTGELFF. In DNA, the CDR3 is TGTGCCAGCAGCGATGGGGGGAGGGGTAACACCGGGGAGCTGTTTTTT.

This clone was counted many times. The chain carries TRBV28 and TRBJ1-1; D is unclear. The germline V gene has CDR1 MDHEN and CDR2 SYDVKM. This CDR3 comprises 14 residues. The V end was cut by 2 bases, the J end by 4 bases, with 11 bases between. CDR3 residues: CASSLRRLRTEAFF. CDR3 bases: TGTGCCAGCAGTTTACGCAGGCTCCGCACTGAAGCTTTCTTT.

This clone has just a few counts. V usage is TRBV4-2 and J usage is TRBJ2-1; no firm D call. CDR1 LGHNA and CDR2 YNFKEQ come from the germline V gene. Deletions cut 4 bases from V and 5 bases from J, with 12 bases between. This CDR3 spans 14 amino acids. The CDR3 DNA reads TGTGCCAGCAGCCGCGGCGCTAAGAACAATGAGCAGTTCTTC. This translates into CASSRGAKNNEQFF.

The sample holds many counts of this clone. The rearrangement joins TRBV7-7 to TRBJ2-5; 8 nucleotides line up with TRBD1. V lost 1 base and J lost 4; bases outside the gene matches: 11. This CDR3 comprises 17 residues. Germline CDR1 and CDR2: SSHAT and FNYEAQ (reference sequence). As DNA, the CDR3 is TGTGCCAGCAGCTTAGAAGATTGGAGGACAGGGCCAGAGACCCAGTACTTC. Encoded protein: CASSLEDWRTGPETQYF.

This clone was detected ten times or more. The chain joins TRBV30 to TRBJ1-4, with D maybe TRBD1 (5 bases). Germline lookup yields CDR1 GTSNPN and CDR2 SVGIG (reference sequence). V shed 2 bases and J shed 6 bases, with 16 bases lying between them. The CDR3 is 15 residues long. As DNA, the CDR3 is TGTGCCTGGAGTCGGGCCGGGAGAGGGGATGAAAAACTGTTTTTT. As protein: CAWSRAGRGDEKLFF.

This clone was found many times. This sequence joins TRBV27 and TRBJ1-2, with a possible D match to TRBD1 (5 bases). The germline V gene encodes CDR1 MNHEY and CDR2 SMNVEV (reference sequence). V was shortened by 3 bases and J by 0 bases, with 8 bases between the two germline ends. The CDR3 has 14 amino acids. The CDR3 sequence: CASSLTVTNYGYTF. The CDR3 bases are TGTGCCAGCAGTTTGACAGTGACTAACTATGGCTACACCTTC.

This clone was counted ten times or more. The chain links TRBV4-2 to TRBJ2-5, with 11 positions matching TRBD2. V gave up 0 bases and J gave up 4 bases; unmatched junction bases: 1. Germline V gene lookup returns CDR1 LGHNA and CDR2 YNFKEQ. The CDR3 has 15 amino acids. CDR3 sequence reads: CASSQDSGGVETQYF. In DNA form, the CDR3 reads TGTGCCAGCAGCCAAGATAGCGGGGGGGTAGAGACCCAGTACTTC.

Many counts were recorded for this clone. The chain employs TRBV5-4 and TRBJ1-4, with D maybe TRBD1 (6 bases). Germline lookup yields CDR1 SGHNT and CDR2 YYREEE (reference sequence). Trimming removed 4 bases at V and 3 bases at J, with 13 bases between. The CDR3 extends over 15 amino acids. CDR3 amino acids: CASSPAGAANEKLFF. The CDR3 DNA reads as TGTGCCAGCAGCCCGGCAGGGGCGGCTAATGAAAAACTGTTTTTT.

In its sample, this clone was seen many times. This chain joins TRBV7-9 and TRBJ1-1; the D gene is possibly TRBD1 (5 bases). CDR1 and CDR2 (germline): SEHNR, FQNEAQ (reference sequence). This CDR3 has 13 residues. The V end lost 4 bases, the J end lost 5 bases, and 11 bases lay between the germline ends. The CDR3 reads CASSYGTFTEAFF. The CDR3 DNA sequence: TGTGCCAGCAGCTACGGGACTTTTACTGAAGCTTTCTTT.

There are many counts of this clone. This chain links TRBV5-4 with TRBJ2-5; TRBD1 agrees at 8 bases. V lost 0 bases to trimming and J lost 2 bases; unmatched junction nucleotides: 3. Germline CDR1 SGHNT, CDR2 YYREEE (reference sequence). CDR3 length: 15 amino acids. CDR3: CASSLAQGAQETQYF. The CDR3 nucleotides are TGTGCCAGCAGCTTGGCCCAGGGGGCGCAAGAGACCCAGTACTTC.

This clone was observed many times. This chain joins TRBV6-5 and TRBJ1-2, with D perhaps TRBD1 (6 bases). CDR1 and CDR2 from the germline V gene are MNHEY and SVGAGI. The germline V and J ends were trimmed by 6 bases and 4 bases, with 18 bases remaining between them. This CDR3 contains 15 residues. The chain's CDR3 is CASRETGSFSYGYTF. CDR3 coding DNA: TGTGCCAGCAGAGAAACAGGGTCTTTCAGCTATGGCTACACCTTC.

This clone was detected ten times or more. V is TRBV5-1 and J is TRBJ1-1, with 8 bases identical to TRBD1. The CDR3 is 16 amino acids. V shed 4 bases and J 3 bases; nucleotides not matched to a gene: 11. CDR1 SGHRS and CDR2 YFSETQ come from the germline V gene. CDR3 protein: CASSRGTGLADTEAFF. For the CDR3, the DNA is TGCGCCAGCAGCCGTGGGACAGGCCTAGCGGACACTGAAGCTTTCTTT. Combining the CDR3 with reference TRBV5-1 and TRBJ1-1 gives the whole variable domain KAGVTQTPRYLIKTRGQQVTLSCSPISGHRSVSWYQQTPGQGLQFLFEYFSETQRNKGNFPGRFSGRQFSNSRSEMNVSTLELGDSALYLCASSRGTGLADTEAFFGQGTRLTVV.

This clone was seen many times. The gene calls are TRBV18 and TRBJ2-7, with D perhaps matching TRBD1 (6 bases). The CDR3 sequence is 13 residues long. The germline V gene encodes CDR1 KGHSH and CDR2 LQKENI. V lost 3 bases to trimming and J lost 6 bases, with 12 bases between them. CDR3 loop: CASSPEQGLEQYF. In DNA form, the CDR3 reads TGTGCCAGCTCACCGGAACAGGGTCTCGAGCAGTACTTC.

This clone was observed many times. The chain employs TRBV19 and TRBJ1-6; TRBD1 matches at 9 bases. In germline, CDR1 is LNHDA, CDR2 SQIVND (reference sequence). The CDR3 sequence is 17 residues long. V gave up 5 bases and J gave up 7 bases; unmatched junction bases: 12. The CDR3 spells CASSAGQGRWVNSPLHF. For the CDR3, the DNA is TGTGCCAGTAGTGCCGGACAGGGGCGTTGGGTGAATTCACCCCTCCACTTT.

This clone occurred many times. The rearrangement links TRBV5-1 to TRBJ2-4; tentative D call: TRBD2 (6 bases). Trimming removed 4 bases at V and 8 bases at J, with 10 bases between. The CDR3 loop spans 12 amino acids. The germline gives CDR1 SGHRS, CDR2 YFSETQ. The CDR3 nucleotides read TGCGCCAGCAGCCCGCCGGGGGACATTCAGTACTTC. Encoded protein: CASSPPGDIQYF.